The clone carrying this T cell receptor (beta chain) occurred a few times. Its antigen is unidentified. TCRdb re-analysed the 5' RACE reads in MiXCR, keeping a single row per CDR3 protein. The repertoire holds 690,000 or so distinct CDR3 sequences, approximately 6.1% seen once, with 1.5% to 2% in the top ten. These data come from a study of identical twins. Whole-study findings and limits: The study found weaker excess twin sharing in beta out-of-frame sequences. Invariant MAIT and iNKT cells could partly confound zero-insertion analyses. With monozygotic twins, out-of-frame TCR alpha sharing exceeded what models estimated.

Trimming stripped 0 bases from V and 5 bases from J, with 14 bases between. From germline, CDR1 is SQVTM and CDR2 ANQGSEA. The CDR3 is 15 amino acids. The rearrangement links TRBV29-1 to TRBJ2-1, with unresolved D. The receptor was derived from a man younger than 35 in good health. The sequenced sample was naive T cells sorted from blood. Here the CDR3 reads CSVEDRQVANNEQFF. The CDR3 bases are TGCAGCGTTGAAGATAGGCAGGTTGCCAACAATGAGCAGTTCTTC.